The sequence of this T cell receptor beta chain was determined in a study of Ad26.COV2.S vaccination and SARS-CoV-2 variants. The data were produced by immunoSEQ multiplex PCR, yet TCRdb's version contains in-frame clones alone and is incomplete. The data contain under 550,000 clones, around nine tenths of them singletons. J gave up 2 bases and V 7 bases, and 6 bases lay outside the gene matches. CDR3 length equals 14 residues. In germline, CDR1 is SGHDT, CDR2 YYEEEE. Indicated treatment: around 19 received Ad26.COV2.S at low or high dose, single or two shots; 5 received placebo; per-sample allocation not given. Day 63 after the first vaccine or placebo injection was the time point for sampling.

This specimen consisted of peripheral blood, obtained in a trial of Ad26.COV2.S vaccine versus placebo. The chain has TRBV5-6 and TRBJ2-5; 9 positions agree with TRBD1. The receptor was isolated from a person between 18 and 65 years old who received the Ad26.COV2.S COVID-19 vaccine or a placebo. In DNA, the CDR3 is TGTGCCAGCCGCCTACAGGGGGCTCAAGAGACCCAGTACTTC. As protein: CASRLQGAQETQYF.